This entry concerns a single TCR beta chain. The data were obtained in a study of blood T cell repertoires in COVID-19. Profiled with immunoSEQ multiplex PCR; TCRdb holds only in-frame clones, not every one. The table includes tens of thousands of clones, 75% to 95% detected once. This CDR3 has 15 amino acids. Germline V gene sequence: CDR1 SGHAT, CDR2 FQNNGV. Deletions cut 1 base from V and 9 bases from J, with 13 bases between. This TCR was sampled from a human donor in a cohort sampled during active COVID-19. V usage is TRBV11-2 and J usage is TRBJ1-6, with a possible D match to TRBD1 (6 bases). Input material: peripheral blood. The CDR3 DNA follows: TGTGCCAGCAGCTTAGTTAGGACAGACGGTTCACCCCTCCACTTT. Its protein product is CASSLVRTDGSPLHF.